The 10 T cell receptor beta chains presented below share a single source sample, sequenced in a study of blood T cell repertoires in COVID-19. Profiling relied on immunoSEQ multiplex PCR, and the TCRdb table lists in-frame clones only, not all of them. The data contain 170,000 or so clones, 88% of them singletons. The sequencing sample was made of PBMCs or T cells enriched from blood (not recorded which). Every receptor here comes from a woman aged 50 to 60 who had recovered from COVID-19.

This chain joins TRBV5-6 and TRBJ2-1, with TRBD2 matching over 8 bases. Germline V gene sequence: CDR1 SGHDT, CDR2 YYEEEE. The CDR3 consists of 16 residues. V shed 0 bases and J 4 bases; nucleotides not matched to a gene: 6. This chain's CDR3 is CASSLAGGAFYNEQFF. CDR3 DNA: TGTGCCAGCAGCTTGGCCGGGGGGGCCTTTTACAATGAGCAGTTCTTC.

This chain joins TRBV9 and TRBJ2-7; a possible D gene is TRBD2 (5 bases). Trimming took 0 bases from V and 3 from J, leaving 13 bases between them. Germline lookup yields CDR1 SGDLS and CDR2 YYNGEE. The CDR3 extends over 15 amino acids. The CDR3 loop is CASSVGPRVLYEQYF. The CDR3 DNA sequence: TGTGCCAGCAGCGTAGGGCCGAGGGTGCTCTACGAGCAGTACTTC.

This chain uses TRBV19 with TRBJ1-1; D not certain. Germline V gene sequence: CDR1 LNHDA, CDR2 SQIVND (reference sequence). CDR3 size: 13 residues. V was trimmed by 8 bases and J by 4 bases, leaving 14 bases between them. This chain's CDR3 is CASCERALTEAFF. Written as DNA, the CDR3 is TGTGCCAGTTGTGAGAGGGCCCTCACTGAAGCTTTCTTT.

The CDR3: CAIRVAQKNTEAFF. The CDR3 nucleotides read TGTGCCATCAGAGTAGCTCAGAAGAACACTGAAGCTTTCTTT. The rearrangement joins TRBV10-3 to TRBJ1-1; no firm D call. Trimming removed 6 bases at V and 1 base at J, with 12 bases between. There are 14 residues in the CDR3. Germline CDR1 is ENHRY and CDR2 is SYGVKD.

The V call is TRBV5-1, the J call TRBJ1-3; D is uncertain. This CDR3 has 15 residues. Germline V gives CDR1 SGHRS, CDR2 YFSETQ. V was cut by 4 bases and J by 0 bases, with 11 bases left in between. In DNA, the CDR3 is TGCGCCAGCAGCCTGGGAGGCAGCTCTGGAAACACCATATATTTT. Residues: CASSLGGSSGNTIYF. Complete variable domain (other parts from reference TRBV5-1 and TRBJ1-3): KAGVTQTPRYLIKTRGQQVTLSCSPISGHRSVSWYQQTPGQGLQFLFEYFSETQRNKGNFPGRFSGRQFSNSRSEMNVSTLELGDSALYLCASSLGGSSGNTIYFGEGSWLTVV.

The gene calls are TRBV7-2 and TRBJ1-2, with D maybe TRBD1 (6 bases). This CDR3 is built from 13 residues. CDR1 and CDR2 (germline): SGHTA, FQGNSA. The germline V and J ends were trimmed by 0 bases and 4 bases, with 6 bases remaining between them. CDR3 DNA sequence: TGTGCCAGCAGCTTAGCCAGGGGCTATGGCTACACCTTC. It encodes CASSLARGYGYTF.

CDR3 in DNA: TGTGCCAGCAGCAGTAGACAGGGGAGCTCCTACAATGAGCAGTTCTTC. This translates into CASSSRQGSSYNEQFF. V and J are TRBV5-4 and TRBJ2-1; 8 nucleotides match TRBD1. Per germline, CDR1 SGHNT and CDR2 YYREEE (reference sequence). This CDR3 contains 16 residues. The ends lost 4 bases at V and 0 bases at J; junction bases unmatched: 6.

The count of this clone is one. V is TRBV5-1 and J is TRBJ1-4; a weak D match, TRBD1 (6 bases). Germline assignment: CDR1 SGHRS and CDR2 YFSETQ. The CDR3 contains 15 residues. V was trimmed by 4 bases and J by 5 bases, leaving 15 bases between them. The CDR3 reads CASSVSGQTNEKLFF. CDR3 in DNA: TGCGCCAGCAGCGTATCCGGACAGACAAATGAAAAACTGTTTTTT.

This sequence joins TRBV9 and TRBJ1-2; 12 nucleotides agree with TRBD1. J was trimmed by 6 bases and V by 4 bases; bases with no gene match: 13. CDR1 is SGDLS and CDR2 is YYNGEE in the germline V gene. CDR3 length: 17 amino acids. The DNA of the CDR3 is TGTGCCAGCAGCCCCTATATTTTGGGACAGGGGGCGGATGGCTACACCTTC. This gives the protein CASSPYILGQGADGYTF.

The CDR3 here is CASSLGDSLYEQYF. The CDR3 DNA follows: TGTGCCAGCAGCCTCGGGGACAGCCTCTACGAGCAGTACTTC. The V and J genes are TRBV7-2 and TRBJ2-7; TRBD1 agrees at 7 bases. The J segment lost 3 bases and the V segment lost 5 bases, leaving 7 bases of the junction unmatched. This CDR3 spans 14 amino acids. Germline values: CDR1 SGHTA, CDR2 FQGNSA.